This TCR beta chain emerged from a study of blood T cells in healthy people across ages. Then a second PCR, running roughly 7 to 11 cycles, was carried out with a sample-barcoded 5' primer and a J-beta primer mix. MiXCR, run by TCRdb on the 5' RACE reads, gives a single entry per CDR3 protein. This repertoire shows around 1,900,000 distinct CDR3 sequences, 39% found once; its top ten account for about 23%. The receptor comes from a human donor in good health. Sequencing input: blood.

CDR3 in amino acids: CASSVGSGLADNNEQFF. DNA for the CDR3: TGTGCCAGCAGCGTAGGAAGCGGGCTAGCGGACAACAATGAGCAGTTCTTC. V usage is TRBV9 and J usage is TRBJ2-1; 7 bases line up with TRBD2. Trimming at V came to 0 bases and at J to 5 bases, leaving 11 bases not matched to a gene. The CDR3 spans 17 residues. The germline gives CDR1 SGDLS, CDR2 YYNGEE.